These 24 T cell receptor beta chains share one sample of origin, sequenced in a study of shared clonotypes between healthy human individuals. TCRdb keeps only in-frame clones here, not all; method: immunoSEQ multiplex PCR. The table has about 2 million clones, roughly 94% seen once. The sample comprised naive CD4+ T cells sorted from blood. Subset in this sample: CD45RA+ positively selected. The receptor set was obtained from a young man in good health.

This clone was observed a single time. This sequence joins TRBV19 and TRBJ2-2; the D gene is possibly TRBD1 (5 bases). The germline CDR1 and CDR2 sequences are LNHDA and SQIVND (reference sequence). V was pared by 10 bases and J by 4 bases, with 16 bases between. This CDR3 has 14 amino acids. CDR3 sequence reads: CATASTGLTGELFF. CDR3 nucleotide sequence: TGTGCCACCGCATCTACAGGTCTCACCGGGGAGCTGTTTTTT.

This chain joins TRBV18 and TRBJ2-7; D call uncertain. Trimming shortened V by 1 base and J by 5 bases, and 12 bases separated the two germline ends. The CDR3 spans 14 residues. Germline CDR1 KGHSH, CDR2 LQKENI. The CDR3 reads CASSPQGFPDEQYF. The CDR3 DNA sequence: TGTGCCAGCTCACCACAGGGTTTTCCGGACGAGCAGTACTTC.

The chain carries TRBV7-2 and TRBJ2-5; the D is unclear. This CDR3 spans 11 amino acids. The V end was cut by 4 bases, the J end by 7 bases, with 7 bases between. Germline CDR1 reads SGHTA; CDR2 reads FQGNSA. CDR3 nucleotides: TGTGCCAGCAGCTCCCGAAGGACCCAGTACTTC. It encodes CASSSRRTQYF.

The chain links TRBV2 to TRBJ1-5; perhaps TRBD1 as D (5 bases). Looked up from germline, CDR1 is SNHLY and CDR2 is FYNNEI. The CDR3 totals 14 residues. Trimming took 4 bases from V and 2 from J, leaving 9 bases between them. CDR3 DNA: TGTGCCAGCAGTGGAGGGGTGGGCAATCAGCCCCAGCATTTT. Its protein product is CASSGGVGNQPQHF.

The chain joins TRBV7-3 to TRBJ2-3; 7 nucleotides agree with TRBD1. V shed 1 base, J shed 3 bases, and the junction held 13 bases outside the gene matches. This CDR3 is 18 amino acids long. Germline V gives CDR1 SGHTA, CDR2 FQGTGA. DNA of the CDR3: TGTGCCAGCAGCTTAAGACAGGGCTACGACAACCCGACAGATACGCAGTATTTT. As protein: CASSLRQGYDNPTDTQYF.

As for this clone: An end of the junction differs from the germline gene, which may be a read error. This sequence joins TRBV18 and TRBJ1-2, with TRBD1 identical over 10 bases. CDR3 length: 12 residues. CDR1 and CDR2 from the germline V gene are KGHSH and LQKENI. The CDR3 loop reads CASADRGLTTAF. In DNA, the CDR3 is TGTGCCAGCGCCGACAGGGGGCTTACGACAGCCTTC.

The V call is TRBV10-3, the J call TRBJ2-7, with D possibly being TRBD2 (6 bases). Germline loops: CDR1 ENHRY, CDR2 SYGVKD. The germline V and J ends were trimmed by 9 bases and 0 bases, with 15 bases remaining between them. CDR3 length: 14 amino acids. The CDR3 region has the DNA TGTGCCATTACTGCCGGGACTGACTCCTACGAGCAGTACTTC. The encoded protein is CAITAGTDSYEQYF.

V gene TRBV18 combines with J gene TRBJ1-2, with no clear D. The germline CDR1 and CDR2 sequences are KGHSH and LQKENI. V lost 3 bases, J lost 6 bases, and 14 bases lay in between. The CDR3 has 14 residues. The CDR3 reads CASSPQEFAHGYTF. In DNA form, the CDR3 reads TGTGCCAGCTCACCCCAGGAGTTCGCTCATGGCTACACCTTC.

V and J are TRBV6-6 and TRBJ1-2; 7 nucleotides match TRBD1. From germline, CDR1 is MNHNY and CDR2 SVGAGI (reference sequence). CDR3 length equals 14 residues. The junction had 3 bases not matched to a gene; V was cut back by 2 bases and J by 3 bases. The CDR3 nucleotides read TGTGCCAGCAGTTACCCGGGACAGTACTATGGCTACACCTTC. Its protein product is CASSYPGQYYGYTF.

J is TRBJ2-4 and V is TRBV2; 9 positions agree with TRBD1. V shed 0 bases and J 7 bases; nucleotides not matched to a gene: 1. CDR3 size: 14 residues. Germline CDR1 is SNHLY and CDR2 is FYNNEI. In nucleotides, the CDR3 is TGTGCCAGCAGTGAAGCGGACAGGGGTAACATTCAGTACTTC. It codes for CASSEADRGNIQYF.

This rearrangement joins TRBV10-3 to TRBJ2-7; 9 bases are a match to TRBD1. Germline loops: CDR1 ENHRY, CDR2 SYGVKD. The CDR3 extends over 13 amino acids. V shed 5 bases, J shed 9 bases, and the junction held 8 bases outside the gene matches. The CDR3 loop reads CAISTGTGFLQYF. The DNA of the CDR3 is TGTGCCATCAGTACCGGGACAGGGTTTCTGCAGTACTTC.

V is TRBV6-5 and J is TRBJ2-3; the match to TRBD1 covers 7 bases. This CDR3 contains 14 residues. Germline V gene lookup returns CDR1 MNHEY and CDR2 SVGAGI. The V gene end was trimmed by 7 bases and the J gene end by 2 bases; junction bases not matched to a gene: 6. The CDR3: CASIRQGITDTQYF. CDR3 coding DNA: TGTGCCAGCATCAGACAGGGCATCACAGATACGCAGTATTTT.

V and J are TRBV27 and TRBJ2-6; a weak D match, TRBD1 (5 bases). This CDR3 has 16 residues. Germline V lookup: CDR1 MNHEY, CDR2 SMNVEV (reference sequence). V was cut by 4 bases and J by 2 bases, with 12 bases left in between. The CDR3 is CASSYLGRAGANVLTF. CDR3 DNA: TGTGCCAGCAGTTATCTGGGGCGCGCTGGGGCCAACGTCCTGACTTTC.

A remark on this clone: Other DNA sequences in the same sample also yield this CDR3. V and J are TRBV6-5 and TRBJ2-7; D call uncertain. V was pared by 5 bases and J by 4 bases, with 6 bases between. CDR1 and CDR2 from the germline V gene are MNHEY and SVGAGI. The length of the CDR3 is 11 residues. In DNA, the CDR3 is TGTGCCAGCAGTGATCGGTACGAGCAGTACTTC. Translated, it gives CASSDRYEQYF.

CDR3 protein: CASTQTGRINQPQHF. The CDR3 DNA sequence: TGTGCCAGCACCCAGACAGGCCGGATAAATCAGCCCCAGCATTTT. The rearrangement links TRBV7-8 to TRBJ1-5; the D gene is possibly TRBD1 (6 bases). CDR3 length: 15 residues. The germline V gene encodes CDR1 SGHVS and CDR2 FQNEAQ. V was clipped by 7 bases and J by 4 bases, with 17 bases between them.

V usage is TRBV7-9 and J usage is TRBJ1-3; no definite D call. The CDR3 spans 13 residues. The germline V and J ends were trimmed by 3 bases and 8 bases, with 11 bases remaining between them. Germline V lookup: CDR1 SEHNR, CDR2 FQNEAQ (reference sequence). The CDR3 DNA sequence: TGTGCCAGCAGCTTGGTGCCAGCCGACACCATATATTTT. This translates into CASSLVPADTIYF.

The rearrangement joins TRBV7-2 to TRBJ1-2; D might be TRBD1 (5 bases). The CDR3 is 13 amino acids. Germline loops: CDR1 SGHTA, CDR2 FQGNSA. Trimming shortened V by 1 base and J by 6 bases, and 9 bases separated the two germline ends. This chain's CDR3 is CASSLGGGDGYTF. CDR3 DNA: TGTGCCAGCAGCTTAGGGGGCGGGGATGGCTACACCTTC.

This rearrangement joins TRBV29-1 to TRBJ1-5; D gene unclear. Deletions cut 4 bases from V and 4 bases from J, with 5 bases between. CDR1 SQVTM and CDR2 ANQGSEA come from the germline V gene. CDR3 length: 11 amino acids. As DNA, the CDR3 is TGCAGCGTTGTAAGGAATCAGCCCCAGCATTTT. It specifies CSVVRNQPQHF.

The chain has TRBV2 and TRBJ2-7, with TRBD1 matching over 9 bases. Germline CDR1 and CDR2: SNHLY and FYNNEI. Losses at the gene ends were 6 bases for V and 3 bases for J; bases not matched to a gene: 9. This CDR3 is 15 amino acids long. The CDR3 DNA is TGTGCCAGCAGAGCAGACAGGGGGGGATTCTACGAGCAGTACTTC. Its translation: CASRADRGGFYEQYF. Full variable domain (remainder filled in from reference TRBV2 and TRBJ2-7): EPEVTQTPSHQVTQMGQEVILRCVPISNHLYFYWYRQILGQKVEFLVSFYNNEISEKSEIFDDQFSVERPDGSNFTLKIRSTKLEDSAMYFCASRADRGGFYEQYFGPGTRLTVT.

The V and J genes are TRBV2 and TRBJ2-5; possible D gene TRBD2, 6 bases. Germline-derived CDR1 and CDR2 are SNHLY and FYNNEI. The CDR3 consists of 14 residues. The ends were cut back, 5 bases at V and 2 bases at J, with 12 bases in the middle. This CDR3 reads CASSRTAGQETQYF. The CDR3 DNA follows: TGTGCCAGCAGTAGGACGGCGGGACAAGAGACCCAGTACTTC.

The count of this clone is one. The gene calls are TRBV5-1 and TRBJ2-1, with 10 nucleotides matching TRBD2. This CDR3 comprises 15 residues. The V gene end was trimmed by 1 base and the J gene end by 7 bases; junction bases not matched to a gene: 5. Germline assignment: CDR1 SGHRS and CDR2 YFSETQ. CDR3 DNA: TGCGCCAGCAGCTTGACTAGCGGGGACTGGAATGAGCAGTTCTTC. Translation: CASSLTSGDWNEQFF.

This sequence joins TRBV28 and TRBJ1-5, with D unresolved. The V end was cut by 2 bases, the J end by 2 bases, with 10 bases between. Germline assignment: CDR1 MDHEN and CDR2 SYDVKM. This CDR3 is built from 15 residues. CDR3 nucleotides: TGTGCCAGCAGTTTACGTTCCCAGGGCAATCAGCCCCAGCATTTT. This encodes CASSLRSQGNQPQHF.

The V gene is TRBV11-2, the J gene TRBJ2-7; D is unclear. Trimming stripped 7 bases from V and 1 base from J, with 14 bases between. This CDR3 comprises 14 residues. In germline, CDR1 is SGHAT, CDR2 FQNNGV. The CDR3 coding sequence is TGTGCCAGCAAAAAAGAACGCCCTTCCTACGAGCAGTACTTC. This codes for CASKKERPSYEQYF. The full variable domain, rest sourced from reference TRBV11-2 and TRBJ2-7, is EAGVAQSPRYKIIEKRQSVAFWCNPISGHATLYWYQQILGQGPKLLIQFQNNGVVDDSQLPKDRFSAERLKGVDSTLKIQPAKLEDSAVYLCASKKERPSYEQYFGPGTRLTVT.

The V and J genes are TRBV11-2 and TRBJ2-7, with D hard to call. The V and J ends lost 4 bases and 4 bases respectively, with 11 bases between them. The CDR3 sequence is 13 residues long. The germline V gene encodes CDR1 SGHAT and CDR2 FQNNGV. The CDR3 nucleotides are TGTGCCAGCAGCTCTTCGACCCCTTACGAGCAGTACTTC. Its protein product is CASSSSTPYEQYF.